This T cell receptor (beta chain) was documented in a study of multiple sclerosis patients with progressive multifocal leukoencephalopathy. Noted time point: time of PML onset. All PML patients were female, and all patients had earlier interferon beta. Some clones are missing from TCRdb's copy, which holds only in-frame ones; the method was immunoSEQ multiplex PCR. The repertoire holds approximately 27,000 clones, with approximately 89% as singletons. Sequencing was performed on PBMCs, taken from a patient treated with natalizumab. The clonotype originates from a woman in her thirties with progressive multifocal leukoencephalopathy.

This chain's CDR3 is CASSQVEAGGSTGELFF. DNA of the CDR3: TGCGCCAGCAGCCAAGTAGAGGCGGGGGGGAGCACCGGGGAGCTGTTTTTT. V and J are TRBV4-3 and TRBJ2-2, with 9 bases matching TRBD2. The CDR3 extends over 17 amino acids. V shed 1 base and J 4 bases; nucleotides not matched to a gene: 7. Germline CDR1 LGHNA, CDR2 YSLEER.